This T cell receptor beta chain was sequenced during a study of OX40 agonist ivuxolimab in advanced cancers. Notes on the study in general: Clones of CD4+ and CD8+ blood T cells grew by week 6 at doses of 0.1 to 3.0 mg/kg.

Sequencing was performed with immunoSEQ multiplex PCR; in TCRdb, only in-frame clones are kept and a portion is missing. This table holds approximately 49,000 clones, 83% found once. As for this clone: Its antigen is unidentified.

This sample comprised CD4+ or CD8+ T cells sorted from blood, obtained in a trial of the OX40 agonist ivuxolimab. The TCR originated in an adult with an advanced solid tumor such as melanoma, head and neck, liver or kidney cancer.

The CDR3 coding sequence is TGTGCCAGCAGCCCCCGGGGCCCCTATACGCAGTATTTT. Translation: CASSPRGPYTQYF. The chain has TRBV7-2 and TRBJ2-3; D possibly matches TRBD1 or TRBD2 (5 bases each). Per germline, CDR1 SGHTA and CDR2 FQGNSA. CDR3 length equals 13 residues. Trimming cost V 5 bases and J 7 bases, with 13 bases left between them.